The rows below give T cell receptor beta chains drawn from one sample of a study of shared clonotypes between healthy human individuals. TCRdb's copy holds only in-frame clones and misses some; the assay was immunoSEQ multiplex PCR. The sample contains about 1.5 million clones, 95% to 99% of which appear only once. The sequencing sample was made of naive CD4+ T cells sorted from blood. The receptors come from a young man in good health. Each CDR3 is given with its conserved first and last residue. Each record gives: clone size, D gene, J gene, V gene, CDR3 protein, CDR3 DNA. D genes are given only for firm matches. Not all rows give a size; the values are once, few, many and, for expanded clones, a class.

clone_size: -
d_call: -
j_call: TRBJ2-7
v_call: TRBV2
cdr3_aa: CASSELGEQYF
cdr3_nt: TGTGCCAGCAGTGAACTAGGCGAGCAGTACTTC

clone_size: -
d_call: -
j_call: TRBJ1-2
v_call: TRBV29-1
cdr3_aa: CSVLRDGYTF
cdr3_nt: TGCAGCGTACTAAGGGATGGCTACACCTTC

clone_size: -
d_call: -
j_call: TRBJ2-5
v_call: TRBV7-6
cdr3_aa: CASSSHRREETQYF
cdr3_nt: TGTGCCAGCAGCTCCCATCGGAGGGAAGAGACCCAGTACTTC

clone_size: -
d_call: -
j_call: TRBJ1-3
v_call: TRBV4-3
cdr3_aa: CASSQSAAGNSGNTIYF
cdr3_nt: TGCGCCAGCAGCCAATCCGCGGCAGGAAACTCTGGAAACACCATATATTTT

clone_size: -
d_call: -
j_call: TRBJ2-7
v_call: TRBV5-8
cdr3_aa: CASSLRSYEQYF
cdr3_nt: TGTGCCAGCAGCTTAAGGAGTTACGAGCAGTACTTC

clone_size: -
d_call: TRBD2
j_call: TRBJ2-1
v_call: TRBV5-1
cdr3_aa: CASSLGLAGSMDNEQFF
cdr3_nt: TGCGCCAGCAGCTTGGGACTAGCGGGAAGTATGGACAATGAGCAGTTCTTC

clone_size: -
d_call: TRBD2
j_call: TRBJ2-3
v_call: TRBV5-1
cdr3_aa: CASSRLPTSGSGGDTQYF
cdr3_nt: TGCGCCAGCAGTCGTTTGCCCACTAGCGGGAGTGGTGGAGATACGCAGTATTTT

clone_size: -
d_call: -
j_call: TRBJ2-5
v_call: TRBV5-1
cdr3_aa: CASSLDPPGAGETQYF
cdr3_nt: TGCGCCAGCAGCTTGGACCCACCGGGGGCGGGGGAGACCCAGTACTTC

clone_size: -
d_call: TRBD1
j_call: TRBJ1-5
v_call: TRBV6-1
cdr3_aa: CASSDPPGTGARQPQHF
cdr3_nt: TGTGCCAGCAGTGATCCCCCGGGGACAGGGGCACGGCAGCCCCAGCATTTT

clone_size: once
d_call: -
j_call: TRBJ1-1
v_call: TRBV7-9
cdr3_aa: CASSLERTEAFF
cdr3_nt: TGTGCCAGCAGCCTTGAGCGGACTGAAGCTTTCTTT

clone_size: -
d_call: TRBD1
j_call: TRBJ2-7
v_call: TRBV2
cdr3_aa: CASSGGQGYEQYF
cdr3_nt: TGTGCCAGCAGTGGTGGACAGGGCTACGAGCAGTACTTC

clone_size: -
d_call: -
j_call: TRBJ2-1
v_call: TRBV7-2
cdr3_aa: CASSLAWTKWDEQFF
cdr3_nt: TGTGCCAGCAGCTTAGCTTGGACGAAATGGGATGAGCAGTTCTTC

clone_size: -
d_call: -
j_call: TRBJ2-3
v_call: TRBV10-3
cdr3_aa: CAISGPDRQGTDTQYF
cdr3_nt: TGTGCCATCAGTGGCCCGGACCGGCAGGGCACAGATACGCAGTATTTT